What follows is one T cell receptor beta chain and its context. Its antigen is as yet unknown. These data belong to a study of CD4 T cells in relation to SARS-CoV-2 and coronaviruses. Assay used: immunoSEQ multiplex PCR; TCRdb lists only in-frame clones, some missing. This table holds tens of thousands of clones, 68% found once. Unexposed donor CD4+ T cells date from about 2010-2018, before the COVID-19 pandemic. CD4+ T cells were isolated from the cells after more than 8 days of culture. The germline gives CDR1 LNHDA, CDR2 SQIVND (reference sequence). V lost 3 bases and J lost 8, with 11 bases in between. This CDR3 spans 13 amino acids.

The clonotype comes from a human donor in good health. The sample was CD4+ T cells from PBMCs, cultured in vitro. V is TRBV19 and J is TRBJ2-1; perhaps D is TRBD1 or TRBD2 (5 bases each). CDR3 coding DNA: TGTGCCAGTAGTATTGGGGTGGGGGATGAGCAGTTCTTC. It specifies CASSIGVGDEQFF.